These 27 T cell receptor beta chains were sequenced from one sample in a study of CD8 T cells in Susac syndrome. Random hexamers served to reverse transcribe roughly 0.45 to 1 ug RNA. TCRdb re-called the immunoSEQ multiplex PCR reads with MiXCR, one entry per CDR3 protein. The repertoire holds fewer than 85,000 distinct CDR3 sequences, with 85% to 95% as singletons. Sample: CD8+ T cells from PBMCs. Receptors were obtained from a human donor with multiple sclerosis.

J is TRBJ2-3 and V is TRBV27, with 8 bases aligning to TRBD1. The CDR3 extends over 15 amino acids. The germline CDR1 and CDR2 sequences are MNHEY and SMNVEV (reference sequence). Unmatched junction bases numbered 3, after V lost 2 bases and J lost 2 bases. The DNA of the CDR3 is TGTGCCAGCAGTTTACCGGGACAGGCCACAGATACGCAGTATTTT. Residues: CASSLPGQATDTQYF.

The chain combines TRBV29-1 with TRBJ1-2; 10 bases match TRBD1. Per the germline V gene, CDR1 is SQVTM and CDR2 is ANQGSEA. The CDR3 sequence is 17 residues long. The junction had 12 bases not matched to a gene; V was cut back by 3 bases and J by 2 bases. CDR3 residues: CSVEEGIDRGLNYGYTF. The CDR3 coding sequence is TGCAGCGTTGAGGAGGGGATAGACAGGGGGCTAAACTATGGCTACACCTTC.

The chain employs TRBV6-2 or TRBV6-3 and TRBJ1-4; TRBD1 matches at 10 bases. Germline-derived CDR1 and CDR2 are MNHEY and SVGEGT. The V segment lost 6 bases and the J segment 15 bases; nucleotides outside the gene matches: 16. This CDR3 has 15 amino acids. Here the CDR3 reads CASSMEDRGVASVFF. CDR3 DNA: TGTGCCAGCAGCATGGAGGACAGGGGGGTCGCCTCGGTGTTTTTT.

This clonotype was recorded only once. The chain combines TRBV5-1 with TRBJ2-7, with 10 bases identical to TRBD1. Germline CDR1 SGHRS, CDR2 YFSETQ. V lost 3 bases, J lost 4 bases, and 4 bases stayed unmatched. This CDR3 has 14 amino acids. DNA of the CDR3: TGCGCCAGCAGCTCCGGGACAGGGGAATACGAGCAGTACTTC. Encoded protein: CASSSGTGEYEQYF.

The chain has TRBV30 and TRBJ2-7; TRBD1 matches 8 bases. The CDR3 extends over 14 amino acids. CDR1 and CDR2 (germline): GTSNPN, SVGIG (reference sequence). The V and J ends lost 7 bases and 4 bases, in that order; junction bases with no gene match: 12. The CDR3 region is CASHPQGEIYEQYF. The CDR3 region has the DNA TGTGCCTCGCACCCACAGGGGGAAATTTACGAGCAGTACTTC.

This chain joins TRBV6-2 or TRBV6-3 and TRBJ1-5, with TRBD1 matching 9 bases. CDR3 size: 19 residues. With 3 bases clipped from V and 0 bases from J, the junction kept 12 bases outside the gene matches. In germline, CDR1 is MNHEY, CDR2 SVGEGT. The CDR3 DNA follows: TGTGCCAGCAGTTATCTGAGGACAGGGGCCTCCTATAGCAATCAGCCCCAGCATTTT. It translates to CASSYLRTGASYSNQPQHF.

This clonotype was seen only once. In DNA form, the CDR3 reads TGTGCCTGGGGAACAGGGACGGGCTCTGGGGCCAACGTCCTGACTTTC. Encoded protein: CAWGTGTGSGANVLTF. The genes are TRBV30 and TRBJ2-6; perhaps TRBD1 as D (6 bases). V lost 5 bases and J lost 0, with 14 bases in between. There are 16 residues in the CDR3. CDR1 is GTSNPN, CDR2 SVGIG, per germline (reference sequence).

The rearrangement joins TRBV20-1 to TRBJ2-5; 7 bases map to TRBD2. The CDR3 length is 15 residues. CDR1 and CDR2 (germline): DFQATT, SNEGSKA (reference sequence). Trimming cost V 0 bases and J 5 bases; bases outside gene matches: 9. The CDR3 spells CSARDGGEGQETQYF. The CDR3 DNA sequence: TGCAGTGCTAGAGATGGGGGGGAGGGGCAGGAGACCCAGTACTTC.

The gene calls are TRBV2 and TRBJ1-4; possibly TRBD1 for D (6 bases). The CDR3 contains 14 residues. In germline, CDR1 is SNHLY, CDR2 FYNNEI. The V and J ends lost 3 bases and 7 bases respectively, with 12 bases between them. This CDR3 is CASSDRGLGEKLFF. DNA for the CDR3: TGTGCCAGCAGTGACAGGGGTTTGGGTGAAAAACTGTTTTTT. Full variable domain (rest looked up from reference TRBV2 and TRBJ1-4): EPEVTQTPSHQVTQMGQEVILRCVPISNHLYFYWYRQILGQKVEFLVSFYNNEISEKSEIFDDQFSVERPDGSNFTLKIRSTKLEDSAMYFCASSDRGLGEKLFFGSGTQLSVL.

In this sample, this clonotype turned up once. This sequence joins TRBV20-1 and TRBJ2-1, with TRBD2 matching over 8 bases. The germline CDR1 and CDR2 sequences are DFQATT and SNEGSKA (reference sequence). V shed 2 bases and J 2 bases; nucleotides not matched to a gene: 11. This CDR3 comprises 17 residues. The CDR3 DNA sequence: TGCAGTGCTAGACCGCCCGGGGGGGGAGCCCCCTACAATGAGCAGTTCTTC. It is translated as CSARPPGGGAPYNEQFF.

The rearrangement joins TRBV14 to TRBJ2-7, with D tentatively TRBD1 (6 bases). The CDR3 has 13 amino acids. V lost 5 bases, J lost 4 bases, and 12 bases lay in between. The germline V gene encodes CDR1 SGHDN and CDR2 FVKESK. CDR3 in amino acids: CASSRTDSYEQYF. The CDR3 region has the DNA TGTGCCAGCAGCAGGACAGACTCATACGAGCAGTACTTC.

The rearrangement links TRBV7-9 to TRBJ2-5; TRBD1 agrees at 9 bases. CDR1 SEHNR and CDR2 FQNEAQ come from the germline V gene (reference sequence). After removal of 4 bases from V and 1 base from J, the junction contained 4 bases not matched to a gene. This CDR3 region has 15 residues. Written as DNA, the CDR3 is TGTGCCAGCAGCTCCCGGGACAGGGCCCAAGAGACCCAGTACTTC. It specifies CASSSRDRAQETQYF.

This chain uses TRBV19 with TRBJ2-2; TRBD1 aligns across 7 bases. J lost 1 base, V lost 5 bases, and 10 bases had no gene match. This CDR3 region has 17 residues. The V gene's germline CDR1 is LNHDA and CDR2 SQIVND (reference sequence). The CDR3 loop is CASSRLPGQENTGELFF. CDR3 DNA sequence: TGTGCCAGTAGTCGGCTACCTGGACAGGAGAACACCGGGGAGCTGTTTTTT.

The chain joins TRBV18 to TRBJ2-4; TRBD1 aligns across 7 bases. Germline loops: CDR1 KGHSH, CDR2 LQKENI. The CDR3 totals 15 residues. V lost 3 bases, J lost 5 bases, and 7 bases stayed unmatched. The CDR3: CASSPLDRAENIQYF. The CDR3 nucleotides read TGTGCCAGCTCACCTCTAGACAGGGCTGAAAACATTCAGTACTTC.

The chain recombines TRBV13 with TRBJ2-1; 7 bases align to TRBD2. The CDR3 loop spans 14 amino acids. Germline values: CDR1 PRHDT, CDR2 FYEKMQ (reference sequence). V lost 4 bases to trimming and J lost 8 bases; unmatched junction nucleotides: 8. The DNA of the CDR3 is TGTGCCAGCAGCTCAGGGAGGGGCTCGGATGAGCAGTTCTTC. This gives the protein CASSSGRGSDEQFF.

J is TRBJ2-2 and V is TRBV14; tentative D call: TRBD1 (6 bases). With 1 base removed from V and 4 bases from J, the gap between germline ends came to 13 bases. Germline CDR1 SGHDN, CDR2 FVKESK. The CDR3 consists of 16 residues. Here the CDR3 reads CASSQGKDRFTGELFF. For the CDR3, the DNA is TGTGCCAGCAGCCAAGGAAAGGACAGATTCACCGGGGAGCTGTTTTTT.

This rearrangement joins TRBV5-4 to TRBJ1-1; possibly TRBD1 for D (5 bases). There are 14 residues in the CDR3. Trimming stripped 6 bases from V and 1 base from J, with 13 bases between. Germline values: CDR1 SGHNT, CDR2 YYREEE (reference sequence). CDR3 loop: CASTSDTENTEAFF. CDR3 nucleotide sequence: TGTGCCAGCACCTCGGACACCGAGAACACTGAAGCTTTCTTT.

This clonotype was recorded once. The chain couples TRBV28 to TRBJ2-4; no clear D. The CDR3 totals 15 residues. V dropped 3 bases and J dropped 5 bases, with 14 bases sitting between them. Germline V gene data show CDR1 as MDHEN and CDR2 as SYDVKM. CDR3 loop: CASSFNVVGQNIQYF. DNA of the CDR3: TGTGCCAGCAGTTTTAATGTGGTCGGGCAAAACATTCAGTACTTC.

The rearrangement links TRBV7-9 to TRBJ2-7; D is perhaps TRBD1 or TRBD2 (7 bases each). The V gene lost 0 bases and the J gene lost 3 bases, with 18 bases spanning the gap. Germline CDR1 reads SEHNR; CDR2 reads FQNEAQ (reference sequence). The CDR3 totals 17 residues. CDR3 sequence: CASSLAPTGEGLYEQYF. The CDR3, as DNA: TGTGCCAGCAGCTTAGCCCCCACAGGGGAGGGTCTCTACGAGCAGTACTTC. Complete variable domain (other parts from reference TRBV7-9 and TRBJ2-7): DTGVSQNPRHKITKRGQNVTFRCDPISEHNRLYWYRQTLGQGPEFLTYFQNEAQLEKSRLLSDRFSAERPKGSFSTLEIQRTEQGDSAMYLCASSLAPTGEGLYEQYFGPGTRLTVT.

This chain joins TRBV6-5 and TRBJ1-2, with D uncertain. Germline V lookup: CDR1 MNHEY, CDR2 SVGAGI. The CDR3 length is 13 residues. V was shortened by 6 bases and J by 2 bases, with 10 bases between the two germline ends. CDR3 in DNA: TGTGCCAGCAGCCTGACCACCAACTATGGCTACACCTTC. Translating gives CASSLTTNYGYTF.

The genes are TRBV27 and TRBJ2-7; 11 positions match TRBD2. This CDR3 contains 14 residues. Per the germline V gene, CDR1 is MNHEY and CDR2 is SMNVEV (reference sequence). The ends lost 5 bases at V and 7 bases at J; junction bases unmatched: 7. This chain's CDR3 is CASSLAGGLKEQYF. The CDR3 DNA sequence: TGTGCCAGCAGTCTAGCGGGAGGACTAAAGGAGCAGTACTTC.

V gene TRBV13 combines with J gene TRBJ2-5; 8 bases match TRBD2. This CDR3 contains 16 residues. With V trimmed by 5 bases and J by 4 bases, 12 bases remained unmatched. Germline V gives CDR1 PRHDT, CDR2 FYEKMQ (reference sequence). The CDR3 spells CASSLRLSGILETQYF. The CDR3 nucleotides are TGTGCCAGCAGCCTAAGACTTAGCGGGATACTAGAGACCCAGTACTTC. Supplemented by reference TRBV13 and TRBJ2-5, the full variable domain reads AAGVIQSPRHLIKEKRETATLKCYPIPRHDTVYWYQQGPGQDPQFLISFYEKMQSDKGSIPDRFSAQQFSDYHSELNMSSLELGDSALYFCASSLRLSGILETQYFGPGTRLLVL.

This rearrangement joins TRBV10-3 to TRBJ1-1; tentatively, D is TRBD1 (6 bases). V lost 7 bases and J 3 bases, leaving 18 bases between the germline ends. CDR1 and CDR2 from the germline V gene are ENHRY and SYGVKD. The CDR3 runs 15 residues. The CDR3 DNA is TGTGCCATCAAGGTAGTTACAGGGTCGTACACTGAAGCTTTCTTT. Protein: CAIKVVTGSYTEAFF.

The rearrangement links TRBV6-2 or TRBV6-3 to TRBJ1-4; no definite D call. There are 16 residues in the CDR3. Trimming removed 4 bases at V and 8 bases at J, with 20 bases between. Per germline, CDR1 MNHEY and CDR2 SVGEGT. The chain's CDR3 is CASSSADGGSGEKLFF. The DNA of the CDR3 is TGTGCCAGCAGTTCGGCGGACGGTGGCTCTGGGGAAAAACTGTTTTTT.

This clonotype came up once. The chain carries TRBV27 and TRBJ2-2; D gene unclear. The CDR3 extends over 14 amino acids. Trimming removed 3 bases at V and 1 base at J, with 6 bases between. Per the germline V gene, CDR1 is MNHEY and CDR2 is SMNVEV (reference sequence). The CDR3 reads CASSFGLNTGELFF. The DNA for the CDR3 is TGTGCCAGCAGTTTCGGCTTGAACACCGGGGAGCTGTTTTTT.

In this sample, this clonotype turned up once. At one of its ends the junction is not consistent with the germline gene, which may arise from a read error. V and J are TRBV6-5 and TRBJ1-4, with 9 bases matching TRBD1. Germline CDR1 is MNHEY and CDR2 is SVGAGI. The CDR3 loop spans 18 amino acids. The CDR3 sequence is CASSNRDRDEWGNEKLLF. The CDR3 coding sequence is TGTGCCAGCAGTAACCGGGACAGGGATGAATGGGGGAATGAAAAACTGCTTTTT.

The J gene is TRBJ2-1, the V gene TRBV30; no firm D call. From germline, CDR1 is GTSNPN and CDR2 SVGIG (reference sequence). Trimming removed 2 bases at V and 8 bases at J, with 10 bases between. The CDR3 extends over 12 amino acids. The CDR3 bases are TGTGCCTGGAGTACCATTGCTGATGAGCAGTTCTTC. It is translated as CAWSTIADEQFF.